This T cell receptor beta chain appears in the sequencing data of a study of glioma-infiltrating T cells. TCR alpha and beta CDR3 regions were amplified from RNA using iRepertoire nested multiplex PCR. Using its own MiXCR run on the multiplex PCR reads, TCRdb lists one record per CDR3 protein. This sample has 95,000 to 150,000 distinct CDR3 sequences, with 20% to 25% found just once. This clonotype was seen repeatedly, ten times or more. The germline gives CDR1 MNHNS, CDR2 SASEGT. There are 14 residues in the CDR3. V was cut by 6 bases and J by 1 base, with 13 bases left in between. Sequencing was carried out using glioma tissue, nonneoplastic brain tissue, or PBMCs (not recorded which). This chain uses TRBV6-1 with TRBJ2-7; the D gene is possibly TRBD1 (5 bases). The clonotype comes from a human donor with low-grade glioma or glioblastoma, undergoing nonglioma brain surgery, or in good health (not recorded which). Written as DNA, the CDR3 is TGTGCCAGCAGGACACAGGTTACGTCCTACGAGCAGTACTTC. Translation: CASRTQVTSYEQYF.